This T cell receptor beta chain was sequenced in a study of T cells in narcolepsy. General study results and limits: Healthy controls reportedly lacked the autoreactive clonotypes serially found in patients' blood.

Sequencing used immunoSEQ multiplex PCR; TCRdb keeps in-frame clones, though not all of them. This sample has about 27,000 clones, with approximately 78% found just once. Looked up from germline, CDR1 is SGHAT and CDR2 is FQNNGV. CDR3 size: 13 residues. V was cut by 7 bases and J by 10 bases, with 19 bases left in between. On this clone: Its specificity is not known.

The specimen sequenced was CD45RA- memory CD4+ T cells from PBMCs. This TCR came from a human donor with narcolepsy. The chain carries TRBV11-2 and TRBJ1-1, with a tentative D call TRBD1 (5 bases). This chain's CDR3 is CASTPAPGSRAFF. CDR3 bases: TGTGCCAGCACTCCCGCGCCAGGGTCCAGAGCTTTCTTT.